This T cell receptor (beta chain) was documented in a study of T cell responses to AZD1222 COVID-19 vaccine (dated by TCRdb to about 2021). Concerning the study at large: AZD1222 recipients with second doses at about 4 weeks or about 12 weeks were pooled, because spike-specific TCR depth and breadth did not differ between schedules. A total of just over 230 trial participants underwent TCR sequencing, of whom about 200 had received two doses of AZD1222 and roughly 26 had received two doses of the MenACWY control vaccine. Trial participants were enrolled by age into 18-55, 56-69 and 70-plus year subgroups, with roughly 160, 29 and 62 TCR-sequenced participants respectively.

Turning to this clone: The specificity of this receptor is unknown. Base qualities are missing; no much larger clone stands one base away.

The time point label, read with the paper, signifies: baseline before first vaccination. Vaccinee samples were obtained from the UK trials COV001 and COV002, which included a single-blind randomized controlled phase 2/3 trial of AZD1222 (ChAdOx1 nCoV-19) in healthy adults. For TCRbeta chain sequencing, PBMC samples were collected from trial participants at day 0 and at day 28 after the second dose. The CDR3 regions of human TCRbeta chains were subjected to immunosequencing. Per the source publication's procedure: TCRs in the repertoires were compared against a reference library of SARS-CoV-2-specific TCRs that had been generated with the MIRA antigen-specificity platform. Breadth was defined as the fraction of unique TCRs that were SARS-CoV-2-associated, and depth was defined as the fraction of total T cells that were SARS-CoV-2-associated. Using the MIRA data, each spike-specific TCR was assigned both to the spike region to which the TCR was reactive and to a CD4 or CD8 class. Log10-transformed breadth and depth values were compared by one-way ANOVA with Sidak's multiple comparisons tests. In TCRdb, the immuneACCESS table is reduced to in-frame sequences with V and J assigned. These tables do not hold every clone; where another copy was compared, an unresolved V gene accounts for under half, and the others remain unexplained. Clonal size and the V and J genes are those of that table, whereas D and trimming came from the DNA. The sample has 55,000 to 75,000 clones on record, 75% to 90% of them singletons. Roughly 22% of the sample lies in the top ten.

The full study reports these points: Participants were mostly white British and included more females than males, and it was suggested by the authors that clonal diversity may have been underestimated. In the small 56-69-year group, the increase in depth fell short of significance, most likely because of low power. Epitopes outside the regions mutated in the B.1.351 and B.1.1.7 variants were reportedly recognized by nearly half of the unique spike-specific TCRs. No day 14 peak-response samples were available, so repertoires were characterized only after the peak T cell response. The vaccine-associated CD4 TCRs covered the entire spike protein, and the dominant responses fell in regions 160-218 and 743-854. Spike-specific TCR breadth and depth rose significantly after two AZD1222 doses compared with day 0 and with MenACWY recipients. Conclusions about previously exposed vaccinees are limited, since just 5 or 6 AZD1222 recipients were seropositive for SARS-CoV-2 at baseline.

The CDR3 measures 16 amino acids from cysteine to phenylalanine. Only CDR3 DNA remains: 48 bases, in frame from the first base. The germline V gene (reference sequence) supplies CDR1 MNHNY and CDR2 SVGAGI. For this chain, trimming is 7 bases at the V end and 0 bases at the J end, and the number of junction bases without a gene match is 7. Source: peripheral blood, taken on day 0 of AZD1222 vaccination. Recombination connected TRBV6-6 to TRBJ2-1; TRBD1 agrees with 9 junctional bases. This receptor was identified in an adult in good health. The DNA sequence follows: TGTGCCAGCAATGGACAGGGGATGAGCTCCTACAATGAGCAGTTCTTC. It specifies CASNGQGMSSYNEQFF.